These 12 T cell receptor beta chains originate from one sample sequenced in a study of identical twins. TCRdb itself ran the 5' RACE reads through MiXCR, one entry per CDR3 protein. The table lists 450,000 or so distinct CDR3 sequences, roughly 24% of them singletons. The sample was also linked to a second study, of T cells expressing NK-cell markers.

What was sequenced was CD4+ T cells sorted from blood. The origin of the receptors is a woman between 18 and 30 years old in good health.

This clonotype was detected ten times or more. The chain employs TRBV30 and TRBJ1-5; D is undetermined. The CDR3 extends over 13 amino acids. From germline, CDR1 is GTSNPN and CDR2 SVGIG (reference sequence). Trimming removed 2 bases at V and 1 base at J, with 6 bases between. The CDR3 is CAWSPDSNQPQHF. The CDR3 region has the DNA TGTGCCTGGAGTCCCGACAGCAATCAGCCCCAGCATTTT. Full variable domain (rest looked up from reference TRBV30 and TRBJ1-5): SQTIHQWPATLVQPVGSPLSLECTVEGTSNPNLYWYRQAAGRGLQLLFYSVGIGQISSEVPQNLSASRPQDRQFILSSKKLLLSDSGFYLCAWSPDSNQPQHFGDGTRLSIL.

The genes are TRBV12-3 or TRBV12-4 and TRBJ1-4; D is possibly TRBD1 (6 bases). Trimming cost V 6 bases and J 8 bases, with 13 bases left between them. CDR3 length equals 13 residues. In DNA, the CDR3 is TGTGCCAGCAGCCCCGGGGGCGTCGAAAAACTGTTTTTT. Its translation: CASSPGGVEKLFF.

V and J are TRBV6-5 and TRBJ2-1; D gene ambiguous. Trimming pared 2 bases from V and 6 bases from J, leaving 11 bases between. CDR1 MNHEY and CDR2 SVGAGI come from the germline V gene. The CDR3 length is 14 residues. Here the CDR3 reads CASSYEALGNEQFF. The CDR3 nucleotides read TGTGCCAGCAGTTACGAGGCCTTAGGCAATGAGCAGTTCTTC.

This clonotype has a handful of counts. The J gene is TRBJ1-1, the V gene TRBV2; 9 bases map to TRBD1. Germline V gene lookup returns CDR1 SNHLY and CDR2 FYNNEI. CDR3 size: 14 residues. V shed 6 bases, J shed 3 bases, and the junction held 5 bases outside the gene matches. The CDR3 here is CASRIQGADTEAFF. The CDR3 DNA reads TGTGCCAGCAGGATACAGGGGGCTGACACTGAAGCTTTCTTT.

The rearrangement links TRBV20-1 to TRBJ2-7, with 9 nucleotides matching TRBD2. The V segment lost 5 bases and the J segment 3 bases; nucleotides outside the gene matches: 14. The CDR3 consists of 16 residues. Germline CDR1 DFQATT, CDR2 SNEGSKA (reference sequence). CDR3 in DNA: TGCAGTGCTCTCACCTGGGCTAGCGGGGACCTCTACGAGCAGTACTTC. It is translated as CSALTWASGDLYEQYF.

The DNA of the CDR3 is TGCGCCAGCAGTGAGTCGCGGACAGGGGCTGGCTACAATGAGCAGTTCTTC. Amino acid sequence: CASSESRTGAGYNEQFF. The chain uses TRBV10-1 and TRBJ2-1; TRBD1 aligns across 9 bases. This CDR3 comprises 17 residues. V dropped 0 bases and J dropped 3; count of bases not matched to a gene: 6. CDR1 WNHNN and CDR2 SYGVQD come from the germline V gene (reference sequence).

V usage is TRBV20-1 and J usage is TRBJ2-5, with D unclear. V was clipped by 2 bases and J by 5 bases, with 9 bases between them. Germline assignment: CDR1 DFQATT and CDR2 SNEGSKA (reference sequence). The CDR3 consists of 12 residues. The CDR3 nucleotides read TGCAGTGCTAGATCTAGTGGGGAGACCCAGTACTTC. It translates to CSARSSGETQYF.

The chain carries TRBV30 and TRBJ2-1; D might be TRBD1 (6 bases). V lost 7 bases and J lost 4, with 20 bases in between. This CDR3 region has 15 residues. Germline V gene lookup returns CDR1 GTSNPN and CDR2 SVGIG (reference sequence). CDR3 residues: CAFSGVRPTYNEQFF. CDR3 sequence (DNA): TGTGCCTTCTCAGGGGTGCGGCCGACATACAATGAGCAGTTCTTC.

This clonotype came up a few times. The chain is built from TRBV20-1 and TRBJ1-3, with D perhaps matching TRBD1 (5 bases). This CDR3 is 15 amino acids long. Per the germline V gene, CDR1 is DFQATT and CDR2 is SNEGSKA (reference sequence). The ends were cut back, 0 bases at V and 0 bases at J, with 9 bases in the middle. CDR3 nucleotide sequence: TGCAGTGCTAGAGATCCCCAGGGCTCTGGAAACACCATATATTTT. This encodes CSARDPQGSGNTIYF.

The CDR3 sequence: CASSPVGGADTQYF. CDR3 nucleotide sequence: TGTGCCAGCTCACCCGTCGGGGGCGCAGATACGCAGTATTTT. The rearrangement links TRBV18 to TRBJ2-3; D tentatively fits TRBD1 or TRBD2 (6 bases each). The CDR3 sequence is 14 residues long. Per germline, CDR1 KGHSH and CDR2 LQKENI. Trimming removed 3 bases at V and 4 bases at J, with 11 bases between. Combining the CDR3 with reference TRBV18 and TRBJ2-3 gives the whole variable domain NAGVMQNPRHLVRRRGQEARLRCSPMKGHSHVYWYRQLPEEGLKFMVYLQKENIIDESGMPKERFSAEFPKEGPSILRIQQVVRGDSAAYFCASSPVGGADTQYFGPGTRLTVL.

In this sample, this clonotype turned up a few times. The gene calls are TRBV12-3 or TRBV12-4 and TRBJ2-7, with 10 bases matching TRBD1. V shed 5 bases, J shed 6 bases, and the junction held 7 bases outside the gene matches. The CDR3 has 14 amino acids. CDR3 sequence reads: CASSRGQGWFEQYF. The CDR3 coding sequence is TGTGCCAGCAGTCGGGGACAGGGGTGGTTCGAGCAGTACTTC.

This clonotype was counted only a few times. CDR3 residues: CSARPADTQYF. The CDR3 nucleotides are TGCAGTGCGAGACCAGCAGATACGCAGTATTTT. The chain couples TRBV20-1 to TRBJ2-3; D not resolved. This CDR3 spans 11 amino acids. Germline-derived CDR1 and CDR2 are DFQATT and SNEGSKA (reference sequence). Trimming cost V 6 bases and J 4 bases, with 8 bases left between them.